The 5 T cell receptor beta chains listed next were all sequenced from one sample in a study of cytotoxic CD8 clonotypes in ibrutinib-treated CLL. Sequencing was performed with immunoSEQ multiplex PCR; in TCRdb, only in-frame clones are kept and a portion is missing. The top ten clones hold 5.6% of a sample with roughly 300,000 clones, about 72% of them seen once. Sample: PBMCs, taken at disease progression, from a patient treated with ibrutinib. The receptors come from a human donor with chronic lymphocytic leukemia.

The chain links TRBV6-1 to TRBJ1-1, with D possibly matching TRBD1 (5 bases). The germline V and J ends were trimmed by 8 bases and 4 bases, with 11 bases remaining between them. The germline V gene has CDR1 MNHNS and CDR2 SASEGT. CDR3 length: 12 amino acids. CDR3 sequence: CASLGGGTEAFF. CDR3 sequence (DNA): TGTGCCAGCTTGGGGGGTGGCACTGAAGCTTTCTTT.

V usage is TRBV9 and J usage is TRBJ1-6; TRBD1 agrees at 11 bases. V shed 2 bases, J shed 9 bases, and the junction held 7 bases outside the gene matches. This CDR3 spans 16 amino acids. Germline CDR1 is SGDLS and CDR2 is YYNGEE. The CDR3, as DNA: TGTGCCAGCAGCGTGGGACAGGGGGTCCGTGGTTCACCCCTCCACTTT. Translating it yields CASSVGQGVRGSPLHF.

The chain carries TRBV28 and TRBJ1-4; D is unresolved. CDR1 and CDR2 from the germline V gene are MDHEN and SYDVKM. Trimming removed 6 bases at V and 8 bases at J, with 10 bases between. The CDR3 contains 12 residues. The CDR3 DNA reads TGTGCCAGCAGGGATTTACGGGAAAAACTGTTTTTT. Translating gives CASRDLREKLFF.

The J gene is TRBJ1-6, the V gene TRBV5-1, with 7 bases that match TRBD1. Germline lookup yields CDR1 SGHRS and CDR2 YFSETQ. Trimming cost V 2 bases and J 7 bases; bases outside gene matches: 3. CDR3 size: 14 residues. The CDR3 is CASSFDRANSPLHF. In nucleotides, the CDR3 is TGCGCCAGCAGCTTTGACAGGGCGAATTCACCCCTCCACTTT.

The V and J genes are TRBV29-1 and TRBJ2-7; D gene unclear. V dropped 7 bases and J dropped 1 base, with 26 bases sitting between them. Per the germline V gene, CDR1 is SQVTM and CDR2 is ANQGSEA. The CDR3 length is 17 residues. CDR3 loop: CSALLLLRTSLSYEQYF. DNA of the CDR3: TGCAGCGCACTGTTGCTTCTTCGAACATCTTTGTCCTACGAGCAGTACTTC.